This T cell receptor (beta chain) originates from a study of early T cells in non-severe SARS-CoV-2 infection (TCRdb year 2021). For the wider study: Because TCR sequencing was done on bulk RNA from unsorted whole blood, the alpha and beta chains could not be paired. The paper as a whole reports these results and caveats: VDJdb matching was skewed toward anti-spike CD8 responses and likely underestimated virus-specific expansions by missing private and CD4 specificities.

Libraries were prepared through 5' RACE. This sample was sequenced with a NextSeq 500. Unique molecular identifiers were attached to individual cDNA molecules in the TCR library protocol so that sequencing error and PCR bias could be corrected. TCR alpha and beta chains were both sequenced, and the abundances of alpha and beta sequences in each sample were closely correlated with each other. The paper's processing steps were these. Decombinator V4 was used to annotate the V gene, J gene and CDR3 of the TCR sequences. TCRs were defined as expanded if a significant change between any two time points was detected under a Poisson model with p below 0.0001. TCR abundances were normalised to the total number of TCRs sequenced per sample and were expressed as counts per million. TRAV1-2 paired with TRAJ12, TRAJ20 or TRAJ33 defined MAIT TCRs, while TRAV10 paired with TRAJ18 defined iNKT TCRs. VDJdb, accessed 1 November 2021, was searched for CMV, EBV and SARS-CoV-2 annotated TCRs, with TCRs annotated for multiple antigens excluded. TCRdb redid the processing of the public reads, applying fastp at Q25 and MiXCR, and retained in-frame beta chains. Rows are unified per CDR3 protein, each entry keeping the most common DNA and genes. TCRdb's processing, not the authors' own work, is the source of the V and J calls. This sample gives tens of thousands of distinct CDR3 sequences in total; under 8.5% of them show up just once. The top ten hold roughly 6% of the sample.

At the junction V is shortened by 5 bases and J by 6 bases, with 8 bases in between. The CDR3 measures 12 amino acids from cysteine to phenylalanine. Of the read, only the CDR3 DNA is kept; its 36 bases are in frame from base 1. Set within a cohort of healthcare workers in London, UK, this nested case-control study involved weekly PCR testing of nasopharyngeal swabs along with blood sampling. Healthcare workers were enrolled in the week of the UK lockdown, from 23 to 31 March 2020, and were followed every week for up to about 15 weeks. This clonotype was counted ten times or more. It has no known antigen specificity. Base qualities are not provided; no much larger clone lies one nucleotide away.

The TCR sequence derives from an adult who was a healthcare worker with PCR-confirmed SARS-CoV-2 infection or an uninfected control (not recorded which). The chain joins TRBV12-3 or TRBV12-4 to TRBJ2-1, with the identity of the D gene unclear. The sample was whole blood, taken at baseline. The bases are TGTGCCAGCAGTACCTACTCCAATGAGCAGTTCTTC. The resulting protein is CASSTYSNEQFF.